One sample yielded the 15 T cell receptor beta chains listed below, sequenced in a study of T cells in Graves' hyperthyroidism and ophthalmopathy. From RNA transcripts, TCR beta CDR3 regions were amplified. Researchers ran a first-round RT-PCR on the TCR CDR3 using the HTBI primer set. Each CDR3 protein is one row after TCRdb ran MiXCR on the multiplex PCR reads. The sample has over 450,000 distinct CDR3 sequences, roughly an eighth seen once. The sample taken for sequencing was blood. Receptors originate from a woman under 30 with Graves' hyperthyroidism.

This clonotype was observed a few times. A much more abundant neighbour one base away suggests this may be a read error. The chain joins TRBV5-1 to TRBJ2-7, with a possible D match to TRBD1 (6 bases). The germline V gene has CDR1 SGHRS and CDR2 YFSETQ. The CDR3 totals 15 residues. The chain's CDR3 is CVSSLLTGTPYEQYF. The CDR3 nucleotides are TGCGTCAGCAGCCTATTAACCGGGACACCCTACGAGCAGTACTTC. Variable domain in full (rest from reference TRBV5-1 and TRBJ2-7): KAGVTQTPRYLIKTRGQQVTLSCSPISGHRSVSWYQQTPGQGLQFLFEYFSETQRNKGNFPGRFSGRQFSNSRSEMNVSTLELGDSALYLCVSSLLTGTPYEQYFGPGTRLTVT.

This sequence joins TRBV2 and TRBJ1-4, with unresolved D. The germline V gene has CDR1 SNHLY and CDR2 FYNNEI. This CDR3 comprises 15 residues. V shed 7 bases and J shed 6 bases, with 18 bases lying between them. DNA of the CDR3: TGTGCCAGCATGTCGATTTCTGAGCGGGATGAAAAACTGTTTTTT. Translating gives CASMSISERDEKLFF.

This CDR3 reads CASSQPPASGRFTGELFF. For the CDR3, the DNA is TGTGCCAGCAGCCAACCACCAGCTAGCGGGCGATTCACCGGGGAGCTGTTTTTT. The V and J genes are TRBV2 and TRBJ2-2, with 8 bases lining up with TRBD2. Trimming cost V 6 bases and J 4 bases; bases outside gene matches: 16. The CDR3 contains 18 residues. CDR1 SNHLY and CDR2 FYNNEI come from the germline V gene.

This clonotype was seen repeatedly, ten times or more. This sequence joins TRBV2 and TRBJ2-7; D is ambiguous. The CDR3 is 14 residues long. Between the trimmed V and J ends, which lost 0 bases and 0 bases, there was a span of 6 bases. Germline-derived CDR1 and CDR2 are SNHLY and FYNNEI. The CDR3 reads CASSEAPGSYEQYV. The CDR3 DNA reads as TGTGCCAGCAGTGAAGCGCCGGGCTCCTACGAGCAGTACGTC.

This clonotype was detected ten times or more. This rearrangement joins TRBV12-3 or TRBV12-4 to TRBJ2-1; a weak D match, TRBD2 (6 bases). V lost 5 bases, J lost 4 bases, and 18 bases lay in between. This CDR3 comprises 16 residues. The CDR3 DNA reads as TGTGCCAGCAGTACCCCGCCGGGACTGGATTACAATGAGCAGTTCTTC. It is translated as CASSTPPGLDYNEQFF.

This clonotype was counted many times. The CDR3: CSAIPAGARNEQFF. The CDR3 DNA follows: TGCAGTGCTATACCCGCGGGAGCGAGAAATGAGCAGTTCTTC. J is TRBJ2-1 and V is TRBV20-1; TRBD2 aligns across 7 bases. CDR3 length: 14 amino acids. Germline lookup yields CDR1 DFQATT and CDR2 SNEGSKA (reference sequence). Germline trimming cut 4 bases from V and 7 bases from J; bases unmatched to any gene: 10.

This clonotype appeared many times. The V call is TRBV29-1, the J call TRBJ1-1; D perhaps matches TRBD1 (5 bases). This CDR3 spans 16 amino acids. The germline V gene has CDR1 SQVTM and CDR2 ANQGSEA. The V and J ends lost 3 bases and 1 base respectively, with 18 bases between them. The CDR3 DNA sequence: TGCAGCGTTGATACTGGGGCAGGGAGAGCGAACACTGAAGCTTTCTTT. This gives the protein CSVDTGAGRANTEAFF.

This clonotype was seen repeatedly, ten times or more. The J gene is TRBJ2-4, the V gene TRBV12-5; TRBD2 matches at 11 bases. With V trimmed by 2 bases and J by 1 base, 10 bases remained unmatched. Germline lookup yields CDR1 LGHNT and CDR2 FRNRAP. The CDR3 loop spans 19 amino acids. This chain's CDR3 is CASGLLYLAGGRAKNIQYF. DNA of the CDR3: TGTGCTAGTGGTTTGCTCTATCTAGCGGGAGGAAGGGCCAAAAACATTCAGTACTTC.

This clonotype was seen at least ten times. The genes are TRBV20-1 and TRBJ1-3; D gene uncertain. Trimming cost V 6 bases and J 0 bases, with 9 bases left between them. This CDR3 comprises 13 residues. Germline CDR1 is DFQATT and CDR2 is SNEGSKA (reference sequence). The chain's CDR3 is CSAGHLSGNTIYF. In DNA, the CDR3 is TGCAGTGCCGGTCACCTCTCTGGAAACACCATATATTTT.

The chain carries TRBV25-1 and TRBJ2-1, with 14 nucleotides matching TRBD2. CDR3 length: 19 amino acids. J gave up 0 bases and V 4 bases, and 8 bases lay outside the gene matches. Germline V lookup: CDR1 MGHDK, CDR2 SYGVNS. CDR3 in amino acids: CASSGWTSGRLSSYNEQFF. As DNA, the CDR3 is TGTGCCAGCAGTGGCTGGACTAGCGGGAGGCTGAGCTCCTACAATGAGCAGTTCTTC.

This clonotype was detected only a few times. The V and J genes are TRBV28 and TRBJ2-3; TRBD2 aligns across 9 bases. The V and J ends lost 10 bases and 6 bases, in that order; junction bases with no gene match: 11. Germline V gene lookup returns CDR1 MDHEN and CDR2 SYDVKM. There are 14 residues in the CDR3. CDR3 nucleotides: TGTGCCACCCTCTTTAGCGGGAGTCGGGATACGCAGTATTTT. Its protein is CATLFSGSRDTQYF.

The CDR3 coding sequence is TGTGCCAGCAGTTATAACCCCGACAGAGGCGAGCAGTACTTC. Its protein is CASSYNPDRGEQYF. This chain joins TRBV6-1 and TRBJ2-7; D possibly corresponds to TRBD1 (5 bases). V dropped 5 bases and J dropped 6 bases, with 17 bases sitting between them. This CDR3 comprises 14 residues. The germline V gene has CDR1 MNHNS and CDR2 SASEGT.

This clonotype showed up many times. The chain couples TRBV20-1 to TRBJ1-5; D call uncertain. The germline gives CDR1 DFQATT, CDR2 SNEGSKA (reference sequence). Deletions cut 1 base from V and 0 bases from J, with 19 bases between. The CDR3 is 18 amino acids. DNA of the CDR3: TGCAGTGCTAGAGGGAGGGCCCAGGATCATTATAGCAATCAGCCCCAGCATTTT. This codes for CSARGRAQDHYSNQPQHF.

This clonotype has a handful of counts. V usage is TRBV13 and J usage is TRBJ2-3, with TRBD1 matching over 9 bases. The CDR3 consists of 15 residues. J gave up 4 bases and V 7 bases, and 9 bases lay outside the gene matches. Germline CDR1 and CDR2: PRHDT and FYEKMQ (reference sequence). The CDR3 sequence: CASKPDRGESDTQYF. The CDR3 DNA reads as TGTGCCAGCAAACCGGACAGGGGAGAGTCAGATACGCAGTATTTT.

This clonotype came up many times. The rearrangement links TRBV3-1 to TRBJ1-2; D is perhaps TRBD1 (5 bases). Per germline, CDR1 LGHDT and CDR2 YNNKEL (reference sequence). Trimming removed 4 bases from V and 5 bases from J, with 11 bases in between. The CDR3 totals 13 residues. The CDR3 coding sequence is TGTGCCAGCAGCCCACAGGAGAGGTATGGCTACACCTTC. Protein: CASSPQERYGYTF.